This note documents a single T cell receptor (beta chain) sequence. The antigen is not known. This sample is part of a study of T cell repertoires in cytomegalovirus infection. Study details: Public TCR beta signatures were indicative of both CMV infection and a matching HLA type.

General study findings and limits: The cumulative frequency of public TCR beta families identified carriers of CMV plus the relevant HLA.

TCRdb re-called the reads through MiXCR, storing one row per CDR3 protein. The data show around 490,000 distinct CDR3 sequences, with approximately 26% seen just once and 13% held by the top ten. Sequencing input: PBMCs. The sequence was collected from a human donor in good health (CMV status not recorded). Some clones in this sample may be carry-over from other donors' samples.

The CDR3 loop reads CASSITGTSGYNEQFF. The CDR3 DNA sequence: TGTGCCAGTAGTATAACCGGGACTAGCGGGTACAATGAGCAGTTCTTC. This chain connects TRBV19 to TRBJ2-1; TRBD2 agrees at 12 bases. The germline gives CDR1 LNHDA, CDR2 SQIVND (reference sequence). The CDR3 extends over 16 amino acids. V shed 2 bases and J 4 bases; nucleotides not matched to a gene: 3.